A selection of T cell receptor beta chains follows, all from one sample in a study of CD8+ T cells in alopecia areata. TCRdb's table, derived via immunoSEQ multiplex PCR, lists solely in-frame clones and lacks some. The sample has 200,000 or so clones, 57% seen once; the top ten hold just over 0.45%. This sample comprised CD4+ T cells sorted from blood, obtained at week 0. These receptors all come from a human donor with alopecia areata. Each CDR3 is given without its conserved first and last residue. The order of the fields is V gene, J gene, CDR3 protein.

V gene: TRBV23-1
J gene: TRBJ1-1
CDR3 protein: ASSQPPSETGGTEAF

V gene: TRBV30
J gene: TRBJ2-5
CDR3 protein: AWRTGETQY

V gene: TRBV30
J gene: TRBJ2-5
CDR3 protein: AWSVSDQETQY

V gene: TRBV30
J gene: TRBJ1-3
CDR3 protein: AWNMLGSFTIY

V gene: TRBV5-1
J gene: TRBJ2-1
CDR3 protein: ASSLGAGGSYNEQF

V gene: TRBV4-1
J gene: TRBJ2-6
CDR3 protein: ASSLGFEGSGANVLT

V gene: TRBV7-8
J gene: TRBJ2-1
CDR3 protein: ASSLKRESSYNEQF

V gene: TRBV19
J gene: TRBJ1-2
CDR3 protein: ASSMTGTYGYT

V gene: TRBV5-1
J gene: TRBJ2-5
CDR3 protein: ASSLGQGKETQY

V gene: TRBV30
J gene: TRBJ2-3
CDR3 protein: AWRLAGADTQY

V gene: TRBV4-1
J gene: TRBJ2-7
CDR3 protein: ASSQDNDLYEQY

V gene: TRBV5-1
J gene: TRBJ2-1
CDR3 protein: ASSLDNEQF

V gene: TRBV30
J gene: TRBJ2-3
CDR3 protein: AWSVAGEHGTQY

V gene: TRBV19
J gene: TRBJ2-2
CDR3 protein: ASSPYGAGTGELF

V gene: TRBV18
J gene: TRBJ1-2
CDR3 protein: ASSPDRGYGYT

V gene: TRBV29-1
J gene: TRBJ2-7
CDR3 protein: SVVDIQGYYEQY

V gene: TRBV10-3
J gene: TRBJ2-3
CDR3 protein: AISESATADTQY

V gene: TRBV25-1
J gene: TRBJ2-7
CDR3 protein: ASSIGDDEQY

V gene: TRBV6-5
J gene: TRBJ1-2
CDR3 protein: ASSSRDGYT

V gene: TRBV14
J gene: TRBJ2-7
CDR3 protein: ASSQDAYKQY

V gene: TRBV5-4
J gene: TRBJ2-3
CDR3 protein: ASSLEDSPTDTQY

V gene: TRBV29-1
J gene: TRBJ2-1
CDR3 protein: SQLQGYNEQF

V gene: TRBV14
J gene: TRBJ2-3
CDR3 protein: ASSQRLAGGPVVQY

V gene: TRBV7-9
J gene: TRBJ2-1
CDR3 protein: ASSSRGRWGNEQF

V gene: TRBV7-9
J gene: TRBJ1-1
CDR3 protein: ASSRSSTAEAF